This T cell receptor (beta chain) was identified during a study of shared clonotypes between healthy human individuals. Concerning this clone: Antigen unknown.

This CDR3 spans 16 amino acids. Deletions cut 5 bases from V and 2 bases from J, with 19 bases between. Per the germline V gene, CDR1 is SGHAT and CDR2 is FQNNGV. The protocol was immunoSEQ multiplex PCR, while the TCRdb copy is restricted to in-frame clones and leaves out a portion. The table has 1,500,000 or so clones, over 95% seen once. Study outcomes and limitations: Lower generation probabilities were found for non-shared clonotypes than for those shared by all four donors.

This chain uses TRBV11-2 with TRBJ2-7; tentatively, D is TRBD2 (7 bases). The sequence was obtained from a man aged 30 to 45 in good health. Sequenced sample: naive CD4+ T cells sorted from blood. Subset noted: CD45RA+ positively selected. Here the CDR3 reads CASSLGGTSAAYEQYF. CDR3 DNA: TGTGCCAGCAGCCTGGGGGGCACTAGCGCGGCCTACGAGCAGTACTTC.